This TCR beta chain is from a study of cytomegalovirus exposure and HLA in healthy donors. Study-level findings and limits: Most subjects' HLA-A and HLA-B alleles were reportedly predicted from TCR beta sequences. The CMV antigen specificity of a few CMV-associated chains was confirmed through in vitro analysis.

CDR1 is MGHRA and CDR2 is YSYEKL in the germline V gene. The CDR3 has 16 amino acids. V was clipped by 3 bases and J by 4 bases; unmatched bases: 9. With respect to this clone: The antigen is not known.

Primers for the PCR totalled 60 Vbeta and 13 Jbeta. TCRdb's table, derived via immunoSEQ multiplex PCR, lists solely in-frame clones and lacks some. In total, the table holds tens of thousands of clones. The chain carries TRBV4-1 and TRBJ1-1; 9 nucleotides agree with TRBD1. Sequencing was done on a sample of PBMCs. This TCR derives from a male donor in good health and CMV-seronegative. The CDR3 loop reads CASSHPRDRAGTEAFF. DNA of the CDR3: TGCGCCAGCAGCCACCCACGGGACAGGGCGGGCACTGAAGCTTTCTTT.